This T cell receptor (beta chain) appears in the sequencing data of a study of blood T cell repertoires in COVID-19. At the level of the study: Sources were T cells, B-cell-depleted T cells, or PBMCs; the material itself was cDNA or gDNA.

In its sample, this clone was seen a few times. Trimming removed 3 bases from V and 4 bases from J, with 10 bases in between. The CDR3 extends over 13 amino acids. Germline loops: CDR1 SGHTA, CDR2 FQGNSA. Per the original data handling: Using reference gene primer amplification, nucleated cell counts were estimated. Data came from immunoSEQ multiplex PCR; TCRdb stores just in-frame clones and leaves some out. D and trimming were read from the DNA, whereas the V and J calls and clone size are those reported in that table. The table has 200,000 to 250,000 clones, around four fifths seen once; the top ten hold less than 20%.

This clonotype was sampled from a woman older than 75 with active or convalescent COVID-19. Sequences were obtained from peripheral blood. This chain links TRBV7-2 with TRBJ2-7; tentatively, D is TRBD1 (5 bases). Here the CDR3 DNA reads TGTGCCAGCAGCTTTAGGACACGGTACGAGCAGTACTTC. This gives the protein CASSFRTRYEQYF.